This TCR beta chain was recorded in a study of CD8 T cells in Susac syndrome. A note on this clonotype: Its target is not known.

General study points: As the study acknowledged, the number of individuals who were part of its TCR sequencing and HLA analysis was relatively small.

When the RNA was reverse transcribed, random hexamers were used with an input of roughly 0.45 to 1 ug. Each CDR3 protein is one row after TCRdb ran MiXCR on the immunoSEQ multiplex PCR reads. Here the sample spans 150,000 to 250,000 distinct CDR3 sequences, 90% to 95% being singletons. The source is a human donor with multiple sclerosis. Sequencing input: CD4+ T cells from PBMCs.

The CDR3 protein is CASSSVGTAGEKLFF. CDR3 nucleotide sequence: TGTGCCAGCAGTTCCGTAGGGACTGCGGGAGAAAAACTGTTTTTT. The chain has TRBV6-6 and TRBJ1-4; weak D call: TRBD1 (5 bases). The germline CDR1 and CDR2 sequences are MNHNY and SVGAGI (reference sequence). Deletions cut 4 bases from V and 8 bases from J, with 17 bases between. CDR3 length equals 15 residues.